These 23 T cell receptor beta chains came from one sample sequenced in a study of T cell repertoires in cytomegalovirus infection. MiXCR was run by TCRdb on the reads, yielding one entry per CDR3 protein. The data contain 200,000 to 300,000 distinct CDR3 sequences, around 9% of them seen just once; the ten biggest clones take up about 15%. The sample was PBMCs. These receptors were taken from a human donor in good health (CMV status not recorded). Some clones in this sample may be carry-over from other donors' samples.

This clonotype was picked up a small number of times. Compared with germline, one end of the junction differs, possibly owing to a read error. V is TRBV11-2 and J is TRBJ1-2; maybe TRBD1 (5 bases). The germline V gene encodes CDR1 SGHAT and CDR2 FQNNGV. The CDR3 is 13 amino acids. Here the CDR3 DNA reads TGTGCCAGCAGCTTAGAATCTCGTCAGGACGGGACTTTC. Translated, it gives CASSLESRQDGTF. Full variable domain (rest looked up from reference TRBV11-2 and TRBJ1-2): EAGVAQSPRYKIIEKRQSVAFWCNPISGHATLYWYQQILGQGPKLLIQFQNNGVVDDSQLPKDRFSAERLKGVDSTLKIQPAKLEDSAVYLCASSLESRQDGTFGSGTRLTVV.

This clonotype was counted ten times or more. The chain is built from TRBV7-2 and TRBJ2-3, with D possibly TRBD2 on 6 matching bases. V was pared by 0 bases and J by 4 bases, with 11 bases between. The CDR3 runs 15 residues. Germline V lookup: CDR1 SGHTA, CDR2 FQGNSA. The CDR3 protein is CASSLAASDADTQYF. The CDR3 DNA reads TGTGCCAGCAGCTTAGCGGCTAGCGACGCAGATACGCAGTATTTT.

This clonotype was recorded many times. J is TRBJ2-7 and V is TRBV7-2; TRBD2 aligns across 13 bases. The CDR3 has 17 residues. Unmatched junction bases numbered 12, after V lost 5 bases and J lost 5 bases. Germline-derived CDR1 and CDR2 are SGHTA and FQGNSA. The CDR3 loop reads CASSPGLAGDSRNEQYF. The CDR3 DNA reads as TGTGCCAGCAGCCCTGGACTAGCGGGAGACTCGCGGAACGAGCAGTACTTC.

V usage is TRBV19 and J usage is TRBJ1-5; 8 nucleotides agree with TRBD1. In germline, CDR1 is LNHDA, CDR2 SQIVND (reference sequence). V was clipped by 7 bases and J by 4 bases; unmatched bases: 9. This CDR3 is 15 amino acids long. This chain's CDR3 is CASTSGDRRNQPQHF. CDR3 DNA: TGTGCCAGTACCTCAGGGGACAGGAGAAATCAGCCCCAGCATTTT.

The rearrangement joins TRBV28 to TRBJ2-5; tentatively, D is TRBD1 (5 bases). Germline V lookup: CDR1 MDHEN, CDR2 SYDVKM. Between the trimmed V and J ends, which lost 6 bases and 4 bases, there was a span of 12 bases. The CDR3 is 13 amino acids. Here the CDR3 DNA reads TGTGCCAGCAGCCCTGGACAAATAGAGACCCAGTACTTC. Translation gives CASSPGQIETQYF.

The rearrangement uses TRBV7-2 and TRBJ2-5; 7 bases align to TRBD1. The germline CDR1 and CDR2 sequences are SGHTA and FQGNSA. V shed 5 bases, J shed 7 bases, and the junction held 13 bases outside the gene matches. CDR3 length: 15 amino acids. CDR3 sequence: CASSPFGTVGGTQYF. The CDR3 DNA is TGTGCCAGCAGCCCCTTCGGGACAGTCGGCGGGACCCAGTACTTC.

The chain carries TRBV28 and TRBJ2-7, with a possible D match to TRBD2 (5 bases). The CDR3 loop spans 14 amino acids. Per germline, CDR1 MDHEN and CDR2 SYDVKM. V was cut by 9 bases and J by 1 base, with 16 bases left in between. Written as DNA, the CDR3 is TGTGCCAGTAGTACGGGGATAGGGTCCTACGAGCAGTACTTC. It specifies CASSTGIGSYEQYF.

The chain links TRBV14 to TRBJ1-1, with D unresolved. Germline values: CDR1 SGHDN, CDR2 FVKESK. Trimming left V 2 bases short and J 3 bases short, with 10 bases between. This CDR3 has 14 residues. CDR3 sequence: CASSQLPRDTEAFF. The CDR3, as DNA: TGTGCCAGCAGCCAACTTCCTCGGGACACTGAAGCTTTCTTT.

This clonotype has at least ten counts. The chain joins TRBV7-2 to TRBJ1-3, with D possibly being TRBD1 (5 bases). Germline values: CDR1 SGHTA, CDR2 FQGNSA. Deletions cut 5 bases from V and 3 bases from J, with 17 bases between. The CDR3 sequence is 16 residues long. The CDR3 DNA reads TGTGCCAGCAGCCCCCAGAGTGGGGGAATTGGAAACACCATATATTTT. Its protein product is CASSPQSGGIGNTIYF.

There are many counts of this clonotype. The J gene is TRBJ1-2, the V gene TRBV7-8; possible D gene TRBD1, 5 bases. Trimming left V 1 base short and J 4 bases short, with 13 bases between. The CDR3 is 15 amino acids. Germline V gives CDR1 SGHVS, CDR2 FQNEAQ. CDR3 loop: CASSLEATGLYGYTF. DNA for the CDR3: TGTGCCAGCAGCTTAGAAGCGACGGGACTCTATGGCTACACCTTC.

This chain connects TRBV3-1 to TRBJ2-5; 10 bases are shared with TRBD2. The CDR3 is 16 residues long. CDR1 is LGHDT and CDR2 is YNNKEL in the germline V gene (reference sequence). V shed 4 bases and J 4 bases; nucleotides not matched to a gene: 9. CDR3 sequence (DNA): TGTGCCAGCAGCCGCCAGCCCGTAGCGGGAGGAGAGACCCAGTACTTC. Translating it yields CASSRQPVAGGETQYF.

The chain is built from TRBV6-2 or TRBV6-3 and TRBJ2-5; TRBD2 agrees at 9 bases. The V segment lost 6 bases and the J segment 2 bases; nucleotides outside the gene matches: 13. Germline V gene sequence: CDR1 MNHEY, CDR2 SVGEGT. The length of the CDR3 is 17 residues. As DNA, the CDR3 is TGTGCCAGCAGGTCACTAGCGGGCGCCCATTATCAAGAGACCCAGTACTTC. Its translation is CASRSLAGAHYQETQYF.

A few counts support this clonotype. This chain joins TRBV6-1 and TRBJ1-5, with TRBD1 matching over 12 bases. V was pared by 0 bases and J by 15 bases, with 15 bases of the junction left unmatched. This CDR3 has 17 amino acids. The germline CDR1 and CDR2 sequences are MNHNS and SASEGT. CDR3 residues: CASSEALTGTGGSRRHF. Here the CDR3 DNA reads TGTGCCAGCAGTGAAGCGTTAACCGGGACAGGGGGCTCCCGGCGGCATTTT.

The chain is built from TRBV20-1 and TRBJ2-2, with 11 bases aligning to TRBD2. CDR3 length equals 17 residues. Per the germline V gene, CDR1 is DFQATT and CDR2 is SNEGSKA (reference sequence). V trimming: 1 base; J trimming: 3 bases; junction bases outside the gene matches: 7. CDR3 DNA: TGCAGTGCTAGAGGCCGACTAGCGGGGAACTACACCGGGGAGCTGTTTTTT. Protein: CSARGRLAGNYTGELFF.

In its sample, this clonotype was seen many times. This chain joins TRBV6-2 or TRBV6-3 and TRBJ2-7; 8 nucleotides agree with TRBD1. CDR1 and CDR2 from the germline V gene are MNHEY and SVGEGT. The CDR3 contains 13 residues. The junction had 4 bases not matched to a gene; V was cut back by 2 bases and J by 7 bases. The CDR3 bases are TGTGCCAGCAGTTACGACAGGGGAAAGGAGCAGTACTTC. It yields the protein CASSYDRGKEQYF.

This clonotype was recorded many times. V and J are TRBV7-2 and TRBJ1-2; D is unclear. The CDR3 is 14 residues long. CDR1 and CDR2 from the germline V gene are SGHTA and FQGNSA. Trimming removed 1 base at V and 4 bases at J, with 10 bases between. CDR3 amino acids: CASSLVQPSYGYTF. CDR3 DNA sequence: TGTGCCAGCAGCTTAGTACAGCCGAGCTATGGCTACACCTTC.

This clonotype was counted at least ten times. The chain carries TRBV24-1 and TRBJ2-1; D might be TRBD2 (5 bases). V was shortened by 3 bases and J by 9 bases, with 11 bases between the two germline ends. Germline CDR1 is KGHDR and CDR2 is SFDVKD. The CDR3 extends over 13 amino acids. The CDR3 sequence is CATSDEGSAEQFF. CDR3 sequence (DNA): TGTGCCACCAGTGATGAGGGCTCTGCTGAGCAGTTCTTC.

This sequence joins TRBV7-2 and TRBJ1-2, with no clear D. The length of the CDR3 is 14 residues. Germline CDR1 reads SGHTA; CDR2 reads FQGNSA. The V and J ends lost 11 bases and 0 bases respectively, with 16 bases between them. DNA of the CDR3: TGTGCCGTAACCTCTCTGACGTCTAACTATGGCTACACCTTC. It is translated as CAVTSLTSNYGYTF. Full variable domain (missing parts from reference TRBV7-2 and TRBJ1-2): GAGVSQSPSNKVTEKGKDVELRCDPISGHTALYWYRQSLGQGLEFLIYFQGNSAPDKSGLPSDRFSAERTGGSVSTLTIQRTQQEDSAVYLCAVTSLTSNYGYTFGSGTRLTVV.

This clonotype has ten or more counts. CDR3 in DNA: TGTGCCAGCAGTCTCCGGGACGTACATAATTCACCCCTCCACTTT. Protein: CASSLRDVHNSPLHF. The chain recombines TRBV6-1 with TRBJ1-6; a weak D match, TRBD1 (5 bases). Germline CDR1 is MNHNS and CDR2 is SASEGT. V lost 5 bases and J lost 5, with 13 bases in between. The CDR3 consists of 15 residues.

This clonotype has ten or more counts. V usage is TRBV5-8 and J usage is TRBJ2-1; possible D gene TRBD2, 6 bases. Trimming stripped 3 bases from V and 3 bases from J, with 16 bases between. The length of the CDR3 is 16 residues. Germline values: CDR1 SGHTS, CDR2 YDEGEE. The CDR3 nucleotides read TGTGCCAGCAGCTCCTGGAGGGGAAGGAGCTACAATGAGCAGTTCTTC. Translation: CASSSWRGRSYNEQFF. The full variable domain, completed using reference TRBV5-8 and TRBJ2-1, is EAGVTQSPTHLIKTRGQQATLRCSPISGHTSVYWYQQALGLGLQFLLWYDEGEERNRGNFPPRFSGRQFPNYSSELNVNALELEDSALYLCASSSWRGRSYNEQFFGPGTRLTVL.

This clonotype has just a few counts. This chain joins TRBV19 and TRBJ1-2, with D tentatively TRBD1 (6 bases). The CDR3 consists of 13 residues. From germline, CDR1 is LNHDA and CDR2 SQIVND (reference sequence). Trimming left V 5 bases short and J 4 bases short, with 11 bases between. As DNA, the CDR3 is TGTGCCAGTAGTCCCCGAGGGGGCTATGGCTACACCTTC. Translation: CASSPRGGYGYTF.

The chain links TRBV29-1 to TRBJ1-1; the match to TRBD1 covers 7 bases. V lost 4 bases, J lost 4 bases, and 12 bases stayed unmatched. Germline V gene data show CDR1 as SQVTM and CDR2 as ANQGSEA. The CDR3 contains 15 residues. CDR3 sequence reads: CSVGGPTGHTTEAFF. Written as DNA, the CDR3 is TGCAGCGTTGGAGGGCCGACAGGGCATACCACTGAAGCTTTCTTT.

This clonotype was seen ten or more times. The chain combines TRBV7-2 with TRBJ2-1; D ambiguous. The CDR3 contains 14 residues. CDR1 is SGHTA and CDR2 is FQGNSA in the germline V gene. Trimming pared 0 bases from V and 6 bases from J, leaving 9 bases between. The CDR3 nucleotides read TGTGCCAGCAGCTTAGCGATTGCACGCAATGAGCAGTTCTTC. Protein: CASSLAIARNEQFF. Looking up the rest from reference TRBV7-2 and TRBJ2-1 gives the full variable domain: GAGVSQSPSNKVTEKGKDVELRCDPISGHTALYWYRQSLGQGLEFLIYFQGNSAPDKSGLPSDRFSAERTGGSVSTLTIQRTQQEDSAVYLCASSLAIARNEQFFGPGTRLTVL.